The clone carrying this TCR beta chain was picked up one time. Its antigen is unidentified. Data came from immunoSEQ multiplex PCR; TCRdb stores just in-frame clones and leaves some out. The sample includes under 60,000 clones, around nine tenths of them seen just once. The sample originates from a study of PD-1 blockade in classical Hodgkin lymphoma. Study-wide findings and caveats: While CD8+ TCR diversity did not rise significantly by C4D1, CD4+ TCR diversity did. Newly diagnosed and completely responding patients shared comparable baseline diversity. Differences between repertoires have undefined causes, possibly disease activity or prior therapy.

Time point: cycle 4 day 1 (C4D1), after 6 weeks of nivolumab. With no exception, relapse followed autologous stem cell transplantation in all patients, and brentuximab vedotin exposure varied. This receptor was obtained from a human donor with classical Hodgkin lymphoma. Sequencing used peripheral blood mononuclear cells (PBMCs), obtained before the fourth cycle of nivolumab.

The CDR3 protein is CASSLWAGSSYNEQFF. The CDR3 DNA is TGTGCCAGCAGCTTATGGGCGGGGAGCTCCTACAATGAGCAGTTCTTC. This chain connects TRBV11-2 to TRBJ2-1; a weak D match, TRBD2 (6 bases). The CDR3 has 16 amino acids. Germline V gene sequence: CDR1 SGHAT, CDR2 FQNNGV. V lost 2 bases to trimming and J lost 0 bases, with 11 bases between them.